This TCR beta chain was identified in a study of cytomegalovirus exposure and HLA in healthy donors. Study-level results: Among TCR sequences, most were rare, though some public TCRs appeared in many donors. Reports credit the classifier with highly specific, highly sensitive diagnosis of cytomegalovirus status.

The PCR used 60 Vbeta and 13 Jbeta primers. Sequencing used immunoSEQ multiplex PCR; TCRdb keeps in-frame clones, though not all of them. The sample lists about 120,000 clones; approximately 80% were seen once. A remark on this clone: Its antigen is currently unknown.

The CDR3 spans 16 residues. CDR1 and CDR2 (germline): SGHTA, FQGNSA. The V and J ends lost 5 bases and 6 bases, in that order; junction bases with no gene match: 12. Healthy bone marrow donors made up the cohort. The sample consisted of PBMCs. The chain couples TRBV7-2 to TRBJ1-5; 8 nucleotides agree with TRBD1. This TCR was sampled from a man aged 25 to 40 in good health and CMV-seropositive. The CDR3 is CASSPRRQGLRQPQHF. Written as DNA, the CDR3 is TGTGCCAGCAGCCCCCGTCGACAGGGGTTGCGTCAGCCCCAGCATTTT. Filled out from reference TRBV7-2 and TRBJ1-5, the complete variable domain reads GAGVSQSPSNKVTEKGKDVELRCDPISGHTALYWYRQSLGQGLEFLIYFQGNSAPDKSGLPSDRFSAERTGGSVSTLTIQRTQQEDSAVYLCASSPRRQGLRQPQHFGDGTRLSIL.